This TCR beta chain was sequenced during a study of T cell repertoires in cytomegalovirus infection. About the research overall: Evidence of both CMV infection and a matching HLA type came from public TCR beta signatures.

MiXCR, applied by TCRdb to the reads, yields one record per CDR3 protein. The repertoire holds over 150,000 distinct CDR3 sequences, with 17% as singletons. The CDR3 contains 15 residues. Germline CDR1 and CDR2: MNHEY and SMNVEV (reference sequence). The trim removed 5 bases at V and 4 bases at J, leaving 10 bases unmatched. This chain links TRBV27 with TRBJ2-5; 7 positions agree with TRBD1. The clonotype comes from a human donor in good health (CMV status not recorded). Some clones in this sample may be carry-over from other donors' samples. Sequencing was done on a sample of CD8+ T cells from PBMCs. CDR3 loop: CASSRQGRAGETQYF. The CDR3 nucleotides are TGTGCCAGCAGTCGACAGGGCCGGGCGGGAGAGACCCAGTACTTC.